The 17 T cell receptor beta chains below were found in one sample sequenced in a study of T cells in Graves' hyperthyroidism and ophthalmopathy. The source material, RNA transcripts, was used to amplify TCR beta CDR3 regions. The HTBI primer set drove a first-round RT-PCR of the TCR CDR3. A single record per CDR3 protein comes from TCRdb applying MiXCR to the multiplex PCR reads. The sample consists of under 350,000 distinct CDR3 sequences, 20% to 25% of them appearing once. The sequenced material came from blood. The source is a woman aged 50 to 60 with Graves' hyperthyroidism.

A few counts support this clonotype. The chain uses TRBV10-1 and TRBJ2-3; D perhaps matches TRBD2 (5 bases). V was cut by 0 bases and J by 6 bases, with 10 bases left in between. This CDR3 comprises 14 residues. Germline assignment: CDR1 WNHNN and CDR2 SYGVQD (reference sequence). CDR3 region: CASSESRGWDTQYF. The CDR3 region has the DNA TGCGCCAGCAGTGAGTCAAGAGGGTGGGATACGCAGTATTTT.

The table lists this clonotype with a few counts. The CDR3 protein is CASSQERGSSYNSPLHF. The CDR3 DNA follows: TGTGCCAGCAGCCAAGAGAGAGGGAGCTCCTATAATTCACCCCTCCACTTT. The chain has TRBV3-1 and TRBJ1-6; D remains unclear. The germline gives CDR1 LGHDT, CDR2 YNNKEL (reference sequence). V was pared by 0 bases and J by 0 bases, with 9 bases between. The CDR3 consists of 17 residues.

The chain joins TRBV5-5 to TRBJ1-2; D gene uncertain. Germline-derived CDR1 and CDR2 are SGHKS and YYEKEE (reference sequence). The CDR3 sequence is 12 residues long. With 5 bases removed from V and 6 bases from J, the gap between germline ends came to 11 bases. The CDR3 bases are TGTGCCAGCAGTCTTGGACGGAATGGCTACACCTTC. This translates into CASSLGRNGYTF.

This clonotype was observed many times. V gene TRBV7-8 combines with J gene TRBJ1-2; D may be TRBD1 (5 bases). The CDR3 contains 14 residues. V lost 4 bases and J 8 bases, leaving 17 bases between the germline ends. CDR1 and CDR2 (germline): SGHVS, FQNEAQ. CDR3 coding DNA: TGTGCCAGCAGCTCTAGGACTCAGGGCGGCGGCTACACCTTC. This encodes CASSSRTQGGGYTF.

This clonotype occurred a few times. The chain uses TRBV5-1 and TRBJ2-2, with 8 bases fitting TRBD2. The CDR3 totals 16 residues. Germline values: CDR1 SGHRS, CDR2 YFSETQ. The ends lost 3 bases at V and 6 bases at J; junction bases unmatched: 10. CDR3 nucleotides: TGCGCCAGCAGCTCTCGGGGTAGCGGGATCTCCGGGGAGCTGTTTTTT. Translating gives CASSSRGSGISGELFF.

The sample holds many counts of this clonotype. CDR3 sequence: CASSPRWRGRTGELFF. The CDR3 nucleotides are TGTGCCAGCAGCCCCCGTTGGAGGGGGCGAACCGGGGAGCTGTTTTTT. This chain links TRBV11-1 with TRBJ2-2; the D gene is possibly TRBD1 (7 bases). The CDR3 is made up of 16 amino acids. CDR1 is SGHAT, CDR2 FQDESV, per germline (reference sequence). V was cut by 5 bases and J by 5 bases, with 18 bases left in between.

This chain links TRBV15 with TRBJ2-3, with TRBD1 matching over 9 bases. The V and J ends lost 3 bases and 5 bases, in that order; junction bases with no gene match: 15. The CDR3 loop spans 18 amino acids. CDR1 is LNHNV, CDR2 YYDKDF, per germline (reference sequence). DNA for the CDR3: TGTGCCACCAGCAGGGGACCCCTTGGGACAGGGCGCGAAGATACGCAGTATTTT. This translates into CATSRGPLGTGREDTQYF.

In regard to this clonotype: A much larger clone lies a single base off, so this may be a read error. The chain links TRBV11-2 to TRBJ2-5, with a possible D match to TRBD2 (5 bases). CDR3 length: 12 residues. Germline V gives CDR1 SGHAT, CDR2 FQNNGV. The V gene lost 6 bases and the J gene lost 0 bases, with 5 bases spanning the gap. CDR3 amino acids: CASRRDQETQYF. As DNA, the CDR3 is TGTGCCAGCAGGCGGGACCAAGAGACCCAGTACTTC.

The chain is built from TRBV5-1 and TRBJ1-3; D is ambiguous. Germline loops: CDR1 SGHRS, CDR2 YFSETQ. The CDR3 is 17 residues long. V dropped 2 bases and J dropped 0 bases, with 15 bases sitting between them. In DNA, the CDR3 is TGCGCCAGCAGCTTAAGCCCAAACCTAGACTCTGGAAACACCATATATTTT. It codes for CASSLSPNLDSGNTIYF.

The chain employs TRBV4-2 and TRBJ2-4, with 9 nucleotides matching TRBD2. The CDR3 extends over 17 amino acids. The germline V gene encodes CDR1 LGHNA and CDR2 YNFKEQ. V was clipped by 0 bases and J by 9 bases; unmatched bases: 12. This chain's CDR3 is CASSQDGWASGDFIQYF. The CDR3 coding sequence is TGTGCCAGCAGCCAAGATGGTTGGGCTAGCGGGGATTTCATTCAGTACTTC.

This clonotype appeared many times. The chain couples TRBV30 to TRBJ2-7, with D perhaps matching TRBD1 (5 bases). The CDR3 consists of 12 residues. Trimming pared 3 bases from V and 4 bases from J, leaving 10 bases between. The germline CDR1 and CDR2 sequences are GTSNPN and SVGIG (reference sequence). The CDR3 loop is CAWREQAYEQYF. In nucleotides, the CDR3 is TGTGCCTGGAGGGAACAGGCGTACGAGCAGTACTTC.

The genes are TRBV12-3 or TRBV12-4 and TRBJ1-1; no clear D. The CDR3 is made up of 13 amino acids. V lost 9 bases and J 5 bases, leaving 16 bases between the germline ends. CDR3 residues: CASARGVRTEAFF. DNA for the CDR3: TGTGCCAGTGCGCGTGGGGTTAGGACTGAAGCTTTCTTT.

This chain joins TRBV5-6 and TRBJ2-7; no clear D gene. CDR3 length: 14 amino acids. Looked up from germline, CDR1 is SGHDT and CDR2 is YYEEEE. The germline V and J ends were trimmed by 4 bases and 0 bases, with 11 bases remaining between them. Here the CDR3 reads CASSLITSSYEQYF. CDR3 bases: TGTGCCAGCAGCCTAATAACGAGCTCCTACGAGCAGTACTTC.

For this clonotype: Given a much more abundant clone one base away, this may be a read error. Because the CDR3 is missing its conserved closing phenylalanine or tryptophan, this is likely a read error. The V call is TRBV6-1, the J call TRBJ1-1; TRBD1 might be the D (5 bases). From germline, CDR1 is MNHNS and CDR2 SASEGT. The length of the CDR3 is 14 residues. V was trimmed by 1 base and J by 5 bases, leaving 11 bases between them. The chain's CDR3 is CASSEVSTGTEAFL. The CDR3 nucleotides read TGTGCCAGCAGTGAAGTTTCTACAGGAACTGAAGCTTTCCTT.

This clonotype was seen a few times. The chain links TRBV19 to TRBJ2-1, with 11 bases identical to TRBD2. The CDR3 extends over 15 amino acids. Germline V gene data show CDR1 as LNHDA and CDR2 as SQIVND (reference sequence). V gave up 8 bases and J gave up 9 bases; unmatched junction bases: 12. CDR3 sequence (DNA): TGTGCCAGTTCAGGCCTAGCGGGAGGAAGGGTTGAGCAGTTCTTC. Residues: CASSGLAGGRVEQFF.

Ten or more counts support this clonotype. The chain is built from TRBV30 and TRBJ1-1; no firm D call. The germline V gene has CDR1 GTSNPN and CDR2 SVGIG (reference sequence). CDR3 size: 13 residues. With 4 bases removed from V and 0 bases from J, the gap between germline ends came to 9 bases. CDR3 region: CAWTRGMNTEAFF. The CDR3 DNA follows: TGTGCCTGGACGCGGGGTATGAACACTGAAGCTTTCTTT.

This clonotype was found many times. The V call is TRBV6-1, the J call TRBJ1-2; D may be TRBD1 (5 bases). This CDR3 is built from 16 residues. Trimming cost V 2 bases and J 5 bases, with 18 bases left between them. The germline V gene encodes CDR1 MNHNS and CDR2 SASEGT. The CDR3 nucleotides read TGTGCCAGCAGTGAAACATTTACCGGGACCGGTTATGGCTACACCTTC. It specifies CASSETFTGTGYGYTF.